The 22 T cell receptor beta chains listed next were all sequenced from one sample in a study of Ad26.COV2.S vaccination and SARS-CoV-2 variants. This sample's treatment: roughly 20 received Ad26.COV2.S at low or high dose, single or two shots; 5 received placebo; per-sample allocation not given. Specimen acquisition occurred on day 63 following the initial vaccine or placebo injection. This table comes from immunoSEQ multiplex PCR, and its TCRdb copy is limited to in-frame clones, with some not included. The sample yields about 280,000 clones, over 75% seen once. Sequenced here: peripheral blood, sampled in a trial of Ad26.COV2.S vaccine versus placebo. The source of these receptors is a person between 18 and 59 years old who received the Ad26.COV2.S COVID-19 vaccine or a placebo.

This rearrangement joins TRBV5-1 to TRBJ2-3, with TRBD1 as a possible D gene (7 bases). The V gene's germline CDR1 is SGHRS and CDR2 YFSETQ. The CDR3 is 15 amino acids. With 2 bases removed from V and 3 bases from J, the gap between germline ends came to 13 bases. The CDR3 loop is CASSFQAGGTDTQYF. CDR3 bases: TGCGCCAGCAGCTTCCAGGCAGGGGGGACAGATACGCAGTATTTT. The full variable domain, in which reference TRBV5-1 and TRBJ2-3 provide the parts outside the CDR3, is KAGVTQTPRYLIKTRGQQVTLSCSPISGHRSVSWYQQTPGQGLQFLFEYFSETQRNKGNFPGRFSGRQFSNSRSEMNVSTLELGDSALYLCASSFQAGGTDTQYFGPGTRLTVL.

The chain employs TRBV5-1 and TRBJ1-3; 7 bases agree with TRBD1. With V trimmed by 1 base and J by 2 bases, 3 bases remained unmatched. CDR1 is SGHRS and CDR2 is YFSETQ in the germline V gene. CDR3 size: 15 residues. The CDR3 DNA reads as TGCGCCAGCAGCTTGCGAGGGGGCACTGGAAACACCATATATTTT. Protein sequence: CASSLRGGTGNTIYF.

The chain combines TRBV2 with TRBJ2-1, with 7 bases identical to TRBD2. This CDR3 is built from 15 residues. The V gene end was trimmed by 7 bases and the J gene end by 0 bases; junction bases not matched to a gene: 6. Germline loops: CDR1 SNHLY, CDR2 FYNNEI. The CDR3 loop is CASTVGGSSYNEQFF. CDR3 sequence (DNA): TGTGCCAGCACGGTGGGGGGGAGCTCCTACAATGAGCAGTTCTTC.

J is TRBJ2-1 and V is TRBV9; a weak D match, TRBD2 (5 bases). The V end lost 3 bases, the J end lost 2 bases, and 12 bases lay between the germline ends. CDR3 length: 15 amino acids. Germline loops: CDR1 SGDLS, CDR2 YYNGEE. As DNA, the CDR3 is TGTGCCAGCAGCGGAGCGGTATTCACCTACAATGAGCAGTTCTTC. Translation: CASSGAVFTYNEQFF.

The V and J genes are TRBV19 and TRBJ1-2; D might be TRBD1 (5 bases). There are 17 residues in the CDR3. V was pared by 2 bases and J by 0 bases, with 16 bases between. Germline V gene sequence: CDR1 LNHDA, CDR2 SQIVND (reference sequence). This CDR3 reads CASSILAGSTTNYGYTF. Written as DNA, the CDR3 is TGTGCCAGTAGTATACTCGCAGGGTCTACCACTAACTATGGCTACACCTTC.

Only one count was recorded for this clone. This sequence joins TRBV4-3 and TRBJ2-2; D is possibly TRBD1 or TRBD2 (5 bases each). The CDR3 length is 17 residues. Trimming took 3 bases from V and 8 from J, leaving 22 bases between them. CDR1 is LGHNA, CDR2 YSLEER, per germline. CDR3 sequence: CASSQGVGAPGLGELFF. In nucleotides, the CDR3 is TGCGCCAGCAGCCAGGGGGTGGGAGCCCCCGGATTAGGGGAGCTGTTTTTT.

This clone was counted many times. The V call is TRBV5-4, the J call TRBJ2-7; 8 bases agree with TRBD2. V lost 5 bases, J lost 6 bases, and 16 bases stayed unmatched. The germline V gene has CDR1 SGHNT and CDR2 YYREEE (reference sequence). CDR3 size: 16 residues. This CDR3 reads CASRRGAGGPEGEQYF. CDR3 in DNA: TGTGCCAGCAGGAGGGGGGCGGGAGGTCCGGAGGGCGAGCAGTACTTC.

This rearrangement joins TRBV6-2 or TRBV6-3 to TRBJ1-5; D unclear. V was pared by 2 bases and J by 0 bases, with 17 bases between. Germline lookup yields CDR1 MNHEY and CDR2 SVGEGT. The CDR3 runs to 18 residues. The CDR3 DNA is TGTGCCAGCAGTTACAATTTAGACCGAACTTCTAGCAATCAGCCCCAGCATTTT. Its protein is CASSYNLDRTSSNQPQHF.

The chain is built from TRBV5-5 and TRBJ1-1; tentative D call: TRBD1 (6 bases). Trimming took off 3 bases at V and 5 bases at J, with 17 bases between the two ends. CDR1 and CDR2 from the germline V gene are SGHKS and YYEKEE (reference sequence). This CDR3 spans 15 amino acids. The CDR3 region is CASSSRGGARTEAFF. In DNA form, the CDR3 reads TGTGCCAGCAGCTCCCGTGGGGGGGCGCGGACTGAAGCTTTCTTT.

The rearrangement uses TRBV10-3 and TRBJ2-5, with unresolved D. Trimming shortened V by 7 bases and J by 10 bases, and 19 bases separated the two germline ends. This CDR3 comprises 13 residues. CDR1 and CDR2 (germline): ENHRY, SYGVKD. CDR3 DNA: TGTGCCATCAAAGAAGGCGACGTGGAGTTCCAGTACTTC. Protein sequence: CAIKEGDVEFQYF.

The genes are TRBV20-1 and TRBJ1-2; TRBD1 is a possible D gene (5 bases). Trimming removed 3 bases at V and 6 bases at J, with 8 bases between. Germline V CDR1 and CDR2: DFQATT, SNEGSKA (reference sequence). The CDR3 has 11 amino acids. The CDR3 region is CSARWGDGYTF. As DNA, the CDR3 is TGCAGTGCTAGGTGGGGGGATGGCTACACCTTC.

This chain connects TRBV30 to TRBJ1-3; tentative D call: TRBD1 (6 bases). V was clipped by 2 bases and J by 6 bases, with 8 bases between them. Germline V gene data show CDR1 as GTSNPN and CDR2 as SVGIG (reference sequence). The CDR3 is made up of 12 amino acids. This chain's CDR3 is CAWSPGANTIYF. The DNA for the CDR3 is TGTGCCTGGAGTCCAGGGGCAAACACCATATATTTT.

This clone was seen a single time. J is TRBJ1-5 and V is TRBV18; D gene ambiguous. There are 15 residues in the CDR3. V lost 0 bases, J lost 4 bases, and 10 bases lay in between. Germline-derived CDR1 and CDR2 are KGHSH and LQKENI. CDR3 region: CASSPPERGNQPQHF. The CDR3 DNA is TGTGCCAGCTCACCACCGGAACGGGGAAATCAGCCCCAGCATTTT. Variable domain in full (rest from reference TRBV18 and TRBJ1-5): NAGVMQNPRHLVRRRGQEARLRCSPMKGHSHVYWYRQLPEEGLKFMVYLQKENIIDESGMPKERFSAEFPKEGPSILRIQQVVRGDSAAYFCASSPPERGNQPQHFGDGTRLSIL.

The rearrangement joins TRBV28 to TRBJ2-1; D gene ambiguous. CDR1 and CDR2 from the germline V gene are MDHEN and SYDVKM. The germline V and J ends were trimmed by 6 bases and 8 bases, with 20 bases remaining between them. The CDR3 spans 15 residues. CDR3 sequence (DNA): TGTGCCAGCAGCCCCGACCTGGGTCATGGCGATGAGCAGTTCTTC. This gives the protein CASSPDLGHGDEQFF.

This clone has a handful of counts. The rearrangement uses TRBV12-3 or TRBV12-4 and TRBJ1-6; TRBD1 matches at 7 bases. This CDR3 is 13 amino acids long. V shed 6 bases, J shed 7 bases, and the junction held 3 bases outside the gene matches. The CDR3 loop reads CASRGTANSPLHF. CDR3 nucleotide sequence: TGTGCCAGCAGGGGGACAGCCAATTCACCCCTCCACTTT.

The chain combines TRBV3-1 (or the pseudogene TRBV3-2) with TRBJ2-5, with 7 bases aligning to TRBD1. The V and J ends lost 4 bases and 0 bases, in that order; junction bases with no gene match: 5. Germline CDR1 LGHDT, CDR2 YNNKEL (reference sequence). CDR3 length: 15 residues. This chain's CDR3 is CASSPPTGYQETQYF. The DNA of the CDR3 is TGTGCCAGCAGCCCTCCGACAGGGTACCAAGAGACCCAGTACTTC.

V is TRBV3-1 (or the pseudogene TRBV3-2) and J is TRBJ2-2, with 7 bases that match TRBD1. The CDR3 is made up of 15 amino acids. V was pared by 4 bases and J by 3 bases, with 5 bases of the junction left unmatched. Per the germline V gene, CDR1 is LGHDT and CDR2 is YNNKEL (reference sequence). For the CDR3, the DNA is TGTGCCAGCAGCCGACAAAGGGGGCACACCGGGGAGCTGTTTTTT. Its translation is CASSRQRGHTGELFF.

The genes are TRBV6-2 or TRBV6-3 and TRBJ2-7; D may match TRBD1 or TRBD2 (5 bases each). This CDR3 has 14 amino acids. Germline V gene sequence: CDR1 MNHEY, CDR2 SVGEGT. The ends were cut back, 4 bases at V and 5 bases at J, with 15 bases in the middle. CDR3 in DNA: TGTGCCAGCAGTTCCGAACTACAGGAGGACGAGCAGTACTTC. It specifies CASSSELQEDEQYF.

This clone has a handful of counts. Other DNA sequences within the sample encode an identical CDR3. This chain links TRBV5-1 with TRBJ2-2; 7 nucleotides match TRBD1. Germline V gene data show CDR1 as SGHRS and CDR2 as YFSETQ. Trimming at V came to 0 bases and at J to 1 base, leaving 3 bases not matched to a gene. The CDR3 has 16 residues. Here the CDR3 DNA reads TGCGCCAGCAGCTTGGGAGGGACAGAGAACACCGGGGAGCTGTTTTTT. Translated: CASSLGGTENTGELFF.

V is TRBV5-1 and J is TRBJ2-7; 12 positions match TRBD1. Germline CDR1 is SGHRS and CDR2 is YFSETQ. V trimming: 3 bases; J trimming: 4 bases; junction bases outside the gene matches: 2. The CDR3 sequence is 14 residues long. CDR3 region: CASSWGQGAYEQYF. The CDR3 nucleotides are TGCGCCAGCAGCTGGGGACAGGGGGCTTACGAGCAGTACTTC.

The gene calls are TRBV9 and TRBJ1-1; D is uncertain. The CDR3 has 14 amino acids. V gave up 6 bases and J gave up 0 bases, with 12 bases separating them. Germline CDR1 and CDR2: SGDLS and YYNGEE. DNA of the CDR3: TGTGCCAGCACCCCCCAGGCGGTGAACACTGAAGCTTTCTTT. Translation: CASTPQAVNTEAFF.

This clone was picked up a small number of times. V usage is TRBV7-8 and J usage is TRBJ2-7; no definite D call. Germline loops: CDR1 SGHVS, CDR2 FQNEAQ. The V and J ends lost 0 bases and 1 base respectively, with 7 bases between them. This CDR3 is built from 14 residues. CDR3 region: CASSLAGISYEQYF. CDR3 coding DNA: TGTGCCAGCAGCTTAGCAGGGATTTCCTACGAGCAGTACTTC.